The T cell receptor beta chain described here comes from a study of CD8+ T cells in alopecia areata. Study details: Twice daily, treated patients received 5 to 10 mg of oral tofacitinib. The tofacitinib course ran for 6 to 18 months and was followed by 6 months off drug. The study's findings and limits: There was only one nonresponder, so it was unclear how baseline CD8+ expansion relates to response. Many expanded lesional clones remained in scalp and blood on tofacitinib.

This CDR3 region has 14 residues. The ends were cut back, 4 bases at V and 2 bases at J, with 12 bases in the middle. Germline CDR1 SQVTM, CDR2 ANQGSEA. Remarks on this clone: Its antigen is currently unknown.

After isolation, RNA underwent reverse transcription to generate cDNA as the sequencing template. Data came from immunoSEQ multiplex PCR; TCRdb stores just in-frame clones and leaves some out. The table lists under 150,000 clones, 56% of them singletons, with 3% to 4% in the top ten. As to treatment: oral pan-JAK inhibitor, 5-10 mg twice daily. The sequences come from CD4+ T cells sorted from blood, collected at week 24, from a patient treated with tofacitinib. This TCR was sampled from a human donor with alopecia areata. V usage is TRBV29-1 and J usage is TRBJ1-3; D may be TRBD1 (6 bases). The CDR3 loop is CSVGGQSTGNTIYF. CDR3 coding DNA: TGCAGCGTTGGTGGACAGAGCACTGGAAACACCATATATTTT.